This T cell receptor beta chain derives from a study of blood T cell repertoires in COVID-19. This clone turned up a few times. Sequencing was performed with immunoSEQ multiplex PCR; in TCRdb, only in-frame clones are kept and a portion is missing. Of approximately 230,000 clones listed, around 85% are singletons. The CDR3 runs to 14 residues. The germline V gene has CDR1 GTSNPN and CDR2 SVGIG (reference sequence). J was trimmed by 2 bases and V by 5 bases; bases with no gene match: 6. The receptor was isolated from an elderly man with acute or convalescent COVID-19. The J gene is TRBJ1-5, the V gene TRBV30, with 7 bases aligning to TRBD1. The sequencing input was peripheral blood. The DNA for the CDR3 is TGTGCCTGGGCTAGAACAGGGGGCAATCAGCCCCAGCATTTT. As protein: CAWARTGGNQPQHF.